This T cell receptor beta chain was recorded in a study of blood T cell repertoires in COVID-19. The overall study: PBMCs, B-cell-depleted T cells, or T cells were the source of the cDNA or gDNA that made up the material.

With respect to this clone: The sample contains more than one DNA sequence encoding this CDR3.

This table comes from immunoSEQ multiplex PCR, and its TCRdb copy is limited to in-frame clones, with some not included. This table holds 150,000 to 200,000 clones, 84% found once. Germline V gene lookup returns CDR1 KGHSH and CDR2 LQKENI. The V end was cut by 6 bases, the J end by 4 bases, with 12 bases between. This CDR3 comprises 13 residues. The chain recombines TRBV18 with TRBJ1-1, with a tentative D call TRBD1 (6 bases). The sequenced sample was PBMCs or T cells enriched from blood (not recorded which). The TCR sequence derives from a man between 45 and 60 years old who had recovered from COVID-19. The CDR3 DNA reads as TGTGCCAGCTCTCCCCAAGGGGGCACTGAAGCTTTCTTT. Its translation is CASSPQGGTEAFF.